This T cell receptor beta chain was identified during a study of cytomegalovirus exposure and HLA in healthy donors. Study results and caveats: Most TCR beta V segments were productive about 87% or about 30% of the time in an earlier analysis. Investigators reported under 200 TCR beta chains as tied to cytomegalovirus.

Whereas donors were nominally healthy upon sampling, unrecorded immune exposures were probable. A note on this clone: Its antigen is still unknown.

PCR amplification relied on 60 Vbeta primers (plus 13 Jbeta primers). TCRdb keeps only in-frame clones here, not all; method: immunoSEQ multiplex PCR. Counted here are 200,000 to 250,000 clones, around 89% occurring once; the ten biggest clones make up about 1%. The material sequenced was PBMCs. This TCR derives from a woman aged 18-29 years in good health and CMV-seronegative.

CDR3 loop: CASSPQQGAGELFF. CDR3 nucleotide sequence: TGCGCCAGCAGTCCACAACAGGGAGCCGGGGAGCTGTTTTTT. The chain combines TRBV5-1 with TRBJ2-2, with D possibly TRBD1 on 6 matching bases. Germline V lookup: CDR1 SGHRS, CDR2 YFSETQ. The CDR3 contains 14 residues. Trimming removed 5 bases from V and 6 bases from J, with 14 bases in between. The full variable domain, in which reference TRBV5-1 and TRBJ2-2 provide the parts outside the CDR3, is KAGVTQTPRYLIKTRGQQVTLSCSPISGHRSVSWYQQTPGQGLQFLFEYFSETQRNKGNFPGRFSGRQFSNSRSEMNVSTLELGDSALYLCASSPQQGAGELFFGEGSRLTVL.